The 15 T cell receptor beta chains listed next were all sequenced from one sample in a study of CD8 T cells in Susac syndrome. Reverse transcription of about 0.45 to 1 ug RNA was carried out with random hexamers. TCRdb analysed the immunoSEQ multiplex PCR reads with MiXCR anew, one entry per CDR3 protein. The repertoire holds over 80,000 distinct CDR3 sequences, with about 94% as singletons. The sequencing input was CD8+ T cells from PBMCs. These receptors were obtained from a human donor with Susac syndrome.

The chain is built from TRBV7-3 and TRBJ1-1; 8 nucleotides line up with TRBD1. The CDR3 runs to 14 residues. Germline V gene data show CDR1 as SGHTA and CDR2 as FQGTGA. J lost 5 bases, V lost 4 bases, and 6 bases had no gene match. DNA of the CDR3: TGTGCCAGCAGCTCCCAGGGGGCCGGTACTGAAGCTTTCTTT. Residues: CASSSQGAGTEAFF.

V is TRBV20-1 and J is TRBJ2-1, with no clear D. Germline loops: CDR1 DFQATT, CDR2 SNEGSKA (reference sequence). The V end was cut by 3 bases, the J end by 9 bases, with 12 bases between. The CDR3 runs to 12 residues. This CDR3 reads CSARLALGEQFF. CDR3 DNA: TGCAGTGCTAGGCTTGCGCTGGGTGAGCAGTTCTTC.

The V and J genes are TRBV12-3 or TRBV12-4 and TRBJ2-3; D unresolved. The V gene lost 7 bases and the J gene lost 2 bases, with 7 bases spanning the gap. The CDR3 is 12 residues long. CDR3 DNA: TGTGCCAGCATTCAGACCACAGATACGCAGTATTTT. This sequence encodes CASIQTTDTQYF.

The chain has TRBV7-9 and TRBJ1-1, with D possibly being TRBD1 (6 bases). Germline V gene data show CDR1 as SEHNR and CDR2 as FQNEAQ (reference sequence). Deletions cut 1 base from V and 8 bases from J, with 14 bases between. The CDR3 has 14 amino acids. CDR3 sequence: CASSLVGPQGEAFF. The CDR3 DNA reads as TGTGCCAGCAGCTTAGTGGGCCCCCAGGGGGAAGCTTTCTTT.

The rearrangement joins TRBV6-4 to TRBJ2-3, with unresolved D. Germline V lookup: CDR1 MRHNA, CDR2 SNTAGT. This CDR3 contains 12 residues. V was pared by 3 bases and J by 1 base, with 2 bases between. CDR3 loop: CASSDGTDTQYF. The CDR3 coding sequence is TGTGCCAGCAGTGATGGCACAGATACGCAGTATTTT.

V usage is TRBV15 and J usage is TRBJ1-5, with TRBD1 matching 7 bases. The CDR3 runs to 15 residues. CDR1 is LNHNV and CDR2 is YYDKDF in the germline V gene (reference sequence). The V and J ends lost 7 bases and 0 bases, in that order; junction bases with no gene match: 6. The CDR3 DNA is TGTGCCACCAATCGACAGGGAAATAGCAATCAGCCCCAGCATTTT. As protein: CATNRQGNSNQPQHF.

This clonotype was seen just once. The chain employs TRBV9 and TRBJ2-2; the D is unclear. Germline CDR1 SGDLS, CDR2 YYNGEE. This CDR3 has 15 amino acids. V was clipped by 4 bases and J by 0 bases, with 10 bases between them. This CDR3 is CASSPLWTNTGELFF. DNA for the CDR3: TGTGCCAGCAGCCCCTTGTGGACGAACACCGGGGAGCTGTTTTTT.

The J gene is TRBJ2-3, the V gene TRBV20-1, with TRBD1 matching 8 bases. The ends lost 3 bases at V and 10 bases at J; junction bases unmatched: 12. Germline CDR1 DFQATT, CDR2 SNEGSKA (reference sequence). The CDR3 spans 14 residues. CDR3 sequence (DNA): TGCAGTGCTAGGACCGGGACAGGTGATAGCGCGCAGTATTTT. Translating it yields CSARTGTGDSAQYF.

The rearrangement uses TRBV19 and TRBJ1-5; possible D gene TRBD1, 5 bases. The CDR3 covers 14 residues. From germline, CDR1 is LNHDA and CDR2 SQIVND (reference sequence). V was cut by 5 bases and J by 2 bases, with 10 bases left in between. CDR3 DNA: TGTGCCAGTAGTGCCGGACACGGCAATCAGCCCCAGCATTTT. It specifies CASSAGHGNQPQHF.

V and J are TRBV30 and TRBJ1-4, with 7 bases that match TRBD1. Germline V gives CDR1 GTSNPN, CDR2 SVGIG (reference sequence). CDR3 size: 16 residues. J was trimmed by 8 bases and V by 2 bases; bases with no gene match: 14. The CDR3 DNA follows: TGTGCCTGGAGTCTTCATCAGGGGGGGCGAGACGAAAAACTGTTTTTT. This translates into CAWSLHQGGRDEKLFF.

The CDR3 coding sequence is TGTGCCAGCAATAACGGACAAGAGACCCAGTACTTC. It yields the protein CASNNGQETQYF. This chain connects TRBV11-2 to TRBJ2-5; D unresolved. This CDR3 comprises 12 residues. CDR1 SGHAT and CDR2 FQNNGV come from the germline V gene. V dropped 7 bases and J dropped 2 bases, with 8 bases sitting between them. The variable domain in full, completed from reference TRBV11-2 and TRBJ2-5, reads EAGVAQSPRYKIIEKRQSVAFWCNPISGHATLYWYQQILGQGPKLLIQFQNNGVVDDSQLPKDRFSAERLKGVDSTLKIQPAKLEDSAVYLCASNNGQETQYFGPGTRLLVL.

This rearrangement joins TRBV11-2 to TRBJ2-7, with a possible D match to TRBD2 (5 bases). The CDR3 runs to 15 residues. The germline gives CDR1 SGHAT, CDR2 FQNNGV. V was cut by 2 bases and J by 0 bases, with 11 bases left in between. CDR3 nucleotide sequence: TGTGCCAGCAGCTTAACTGGGGAGAGCTCCTACGAGCAGTACTTC. Amino acids: CASSLTGESSYEQYF.

The V call is TRBV5-6, the J call TRBJ2-1; TRBD2 might be the D (5 bases). The V gene's germline CDR1 is SGHDT and CDR2 YYEEEE. This CDR3 has 14 residues. The V gene lost 1 base and the J gene lost 15 bases, with 20 bases spanning the gap. The CDR3 DNA is TGTGCCAGCAGCTTGTACACGGGGAGCCTATCCCCGTTCTTC. It translates to CASSLYTGSLSPFF.

This chain links TRBV20-1 with TRBJ2-1, with D tentatively TRBD2 (5 bases). Germline CDR1 is DFQATT and CDR2 is SNEGSKA (reference sequence). The CDR3 extends over 14 amino acids. V was shortened by 3 bases and J by 3 bases, with 12 bases between the two germline ends. The CDR3 nucleotides are TGCAGTGCTAGGCCTCCGGGAATCTACAATGAGCAGTTCTTC. Its translation is CSARPPGIYNEQFF.

The chain employs TRBV25-1 and TRBJ1-5; the D gene is possibly TRBD1 (5 bases). The length of the CDR3 is 13 residues. V dropped 7 bases and J dropped 1 base, with 8 bases sitting between them. Germline V CDR1 and CDR2: MGHDK, SYGVNS. The CDR3 here is CASTAGSNQPQHF. The CDR3 DNA reads as TGTGCCAGCACAGCAGGGAGCAATCAGCCCCAGCATTTT.